This T cell receptor (beta chain) was recorded in a study of post-analysis software for immune sequencing data. Study details: Disease trajectories encompassed relapsing-remitting, secondary progressive and progressive-relapsing multiple sclerosis. Study-level results: Compared with controls, patients had more of roughly five TRBV segments, including TRBV5-6, TRBV5-1 and TRBV20-1. Analysis by F measure revealed that same-batch samples clustered strongly together. Normalized Chao1 diversity was significantly lower in multiple sclerosis patients than in controls.

This clonotype was seen ten or more times. The antigen is undetermined. CDR3 length: 12 amino acids. V was clipped by 8 bases and J by 1 base, with 7 bases between them. Germline assignment: CDR1 PRHDT and CDR2 FYEKMQ (reference sequence). Prepared libraries of TCR beta cDNA carried unique molecular identifiers. A few hundred thousand cDNA molecules were obtained from approximately 0.91 to 9.4 million T cells. TCRdb reanalysed the PCR reads using MiXCR and keeps one entry per CDR3 protein. The sample lists around 250,000 distinct CDR3 sequences; just over 35% were seen once. The sequence was collected from a girl aged 5 to 17 with multiple sclerosis. The sequencing sample was made of blood. This sequence joins TRBV13 and TRBJ2-3; D not resolved. DNA of the CDR3: TGTGCCAGCGCGGTTGGCACAGATACGCAGTATTTT. This encodes CASAVGTDTQYF.